This entry lists 16 T cell receptor beta chains sequenced from one sample in a study of T cells expressing NK-cell markers. TCRdb reprocessed the 5' RACE reads and reports one entry per CDR3 protein, with no DNA. This sample contains some 410,000 distinct CDR3 sequences. The sample was blood T cells: a sorted CD56 or NKG2C T cell subset, CD4+ or CD8+ T cells, or bulk PBMC T cells (not recorded which). The receptor source for this set is a woman aged 18-69 years in good health.

This chain uses TRBV7-2 with TRBJ1-1. The CDR3 sequence is 14 residues long. Germline CDR1 and CDR2: SGHTA and FQGNSA. CDR3 loop: CASSLQTGNTEAFF. The variable domain in full, completed from reference TRBV7-2 and TRBJ1-1, reads GAGVSQSPSNKVTEKGKDVELRCDPISGHTALYWYRQSLGQGLEFLIYFQGNSAPDKSGLPSDRFSAERTGGSVSTLTIQRTQQEDSAVYLCASSLQTGNTEAFFGQGTRLTVV.

The rearrangement uses TRBV6-2 or TRBV6-3 and TRBJ2-7; lacking DNA, the TRBD2 call made by TCRdb goes unchecked. Per the germline V gene, CDR1 is MNHEY and CDR2 is SVGEGT. The CDR3 has 14 amino acids. CDR3 sequence reads: CASRRLAGNYEQYF.

The J gene is TRBJ2-5, the V gene TRBV18; with no DNA, the TCRdb D assignment of TRBD1 cannot be verified. This CDR3 has 16 amino acids. Germline lookup yields CDR1 KGHSH and CDR2 LQKENI. This CDR3 is CASSPALTGGEETQYF.

V usage is TRBV20-1 and J usage is TRBJ1-2. Germline CDR1 reads DFQATT; CDR2 reads SNEGSKA (reference sequence). The CDR3 sequence is 12 residues long. This chain's CDR3 is CSAREAGNGYTF.

The V call is TRBV7-9, the J call TRBJ2-2. Germline V CDR1 and CDR2: SEHNR, FQNEAQ (reference sequence). This CDR3 is built from 15 residues. This CDR3 reads CASSLYGYSTGELFF.

The chain has TRBV5-1 and TRBJ2-5; TCRdb designates TRBD1, a call that cannot be tested without DNA. The V gene's germline CDR1 is SGHRS and CDR2 YFSETQ. The CDR3 is made up of 14 amino acids. The CDR3 reads CASSLQGTLETQYF.

The chain recombines TRBV12-3 or TRBV12-4 with TRBJ2-7; TCRdb's D call, TRBD2, is unchecked because there is no DNA. This CDR3 contains 15 residues. The CDR3 here is CASSLPTSGTYEQYF.

The rearrangement joins TRBV12-3 or TRBV12-4 to TRBJ2-5; checking the TCRdb D call of TRBD2 is not possible without DNA. This CDR3 is 14 amino acids long. CDR3 in amino acids: CASSPRGRGETQYF.

This chain joins TRBV15 and TRBJ1-5. The CDR3 has 12 amino acids. The germline V gene encodes CDR1 LNHNV and CDR2 YYDKDF (reference sequence). This CDR3 reads CATSRVDQPQHF. Full variable domain (outside the CDR3, taken from reference TRBV15 and TRBJ1-5): DAMVIQNPRYQVTQFGKPVTLSCSQTLNHNVMYWYQQKSSQAPKLLFHYYDKDFNNEADTPDNFQSRRPNTSFCFLDIRSPGLGDTAMYLCATSRVDQPQHFGDGTRLSIL.

The V call is TRBV19, the J call TRBJ1-4. This CDR3 is built from 14 residues. The germline V gene has CDR1 LNHDA and CDR2 SQIVND (reference sequence). CDR3 protein: CASNVGITNEKLFF.

The chain combines TRBV28 with TRBJ2-7; with no DNA, the TCRdb D assignment of TRBD1 cannot be verified. Looked up from germline, CDR1 is MDHEN and CDR2 is SYDVKM. This CDR3 spans 14 amino acids. CDR3 amino acids: CASSLTGRAYEQYF.

The rearrangement joins TRBV18 to TRBJ2-5; TCRdb calls TRBD2, which cannot be checked without DNA. CDR3 length equals 14 residues. Looked up from germline, CDR1 is KGHSH and CDR2 is LQKENI. CDR3 loop: CASSGRIASETQYF.

The chain recombines TRBV5-1 with TRBJ1-6. Germline CDR1 and CDR2: SGHRS and YFSETQ. The CDR3 is made up of 14 amino acids. CDR3 protein: CASSLVSANSPLHF. Drawing the rest from reference TRBV5-1 and TRBJ1-6, the complete variable domain is KAGVTQTPRYLIKTRGQQVTLSCSPISGHRSVSWYQQTPGQGLQFLFEYFSETQRNKGNFPGRFSGRQFSNSRSEMNVSTLELGDSALYLCASSLVSANSPLHFGNGTRLTVT.

CDR3 sequence reads: CSASVKSGAYNEQFF. The chain carries TRBV20-1 and TRBJ2-1; the TCRdb D gene call, TRBD2, has no DNA to confirm it. Germline V gene sequence: CDR1 DFQATT, CDR2 SNEGSKA (reference sequence). The CDR3 consists of 15 residues.

The chain employs TRBV5-4 and TRBJ2-3. This CDR3 has 16 amino acids. CDR1 and CDR2 (germline): SGHNT, YYREEE (reference sequence). The CDR3 region is CASSFPLAGGTDTQYF.

This chain links TRBV20-1 with TRBJ2-1. This CDR3 spans 13 amino acids. Germline lookup yields CDR1 DFQATT and CDR2 SNEGSKA (reference sequence). The CDR3 sequence is CSAKSGGRHEQFF.